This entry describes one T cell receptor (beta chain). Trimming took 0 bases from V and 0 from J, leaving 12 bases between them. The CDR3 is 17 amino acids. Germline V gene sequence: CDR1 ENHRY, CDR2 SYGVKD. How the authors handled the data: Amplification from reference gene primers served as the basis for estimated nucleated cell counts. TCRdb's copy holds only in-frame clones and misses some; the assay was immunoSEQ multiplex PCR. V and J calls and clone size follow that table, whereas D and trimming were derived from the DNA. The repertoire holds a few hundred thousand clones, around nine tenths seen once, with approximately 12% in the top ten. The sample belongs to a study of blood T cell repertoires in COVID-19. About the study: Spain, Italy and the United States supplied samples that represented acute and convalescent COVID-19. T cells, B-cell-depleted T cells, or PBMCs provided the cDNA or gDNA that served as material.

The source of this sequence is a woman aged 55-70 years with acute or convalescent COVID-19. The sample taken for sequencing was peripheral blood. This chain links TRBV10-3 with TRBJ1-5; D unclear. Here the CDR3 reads CAISESTGSDSNQPQHF. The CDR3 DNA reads TGTGCCATCAGTGAGTCGACCGGGTCCGATAGCAATCAGCCCCAGCATTTT.